This TCR beta chain came from a study of T cells expressing NK-cell markers. Study-wide context: From sorted CD3+CD56+NKG2C+, CD3+CD56+NKG2C- and CD3+CD56-NKG2C+ T cells came the TCR beta repertoires. One of eight sequenced donors was HCMV-seronegative; the other seven were seropositive.

As for this clonotype: The antigen remains unidentified.

No DNA is given; TCRdb re-called the 5' RACE reads and lists each CDR3 protein once. The ten most abundant clones cover approximately 3.5% of a sample with hundreds of thousands of distinct CDR3 sequences. Study conclusions and caveats: The same clonotypes also predominated in the CD3+CD56-NKG2C+ fraction of a handful of donors.

Sequenced sample: blood T cells: a sorted CD56 or NKG2C T cell subset, CD4+ or CD8+ T cells, or bulk PBMC T cells (not recorded which). This clonotype was sampled from a young man in good health.

The CDR3 loop is CSAKGGAQSGYTF. The V gene is TRBV20-1, the J gene TRBJ1-2; TCRdb selects TRBD1, and the lack of DNA leaves this call unchecked. The germline CDR1 and CDR2 sequences are DFQATT and SNEGSKA (reference sequence). The CDR3 totals 13 residues.